These 7 T cell receptor beta chains came from one sample sequenced in a study of cytomegalovirus exposure and HLA in healthy donors. The assay was immunoSEQ multiplex PCR, and TCRdb's table has in-frame clones only and misses some. This table has some 220,000 clones, 85% to 95% appearing once. The sequenced sample was PBMCs. The receptor source for this set is a woman under 30 in good health and CMV-seronegative.

The chain combines TRBV6-6 with TRBJ1-5; D gene ambiguous. In germline, CDR1 is MNHNY, CDR2 SVGAGI (reference sequence). V was cut by 3 bases and J by 5 bases, with 8 bases left in between. CDR3 length: 13 residues. The CDR3 region is CASSYGSDQPQHF. The CDR3, as DNA: TGTGCCAGCAGTTATGGCAGTGATCAGCCCCAGCATTTT.

J is TRBJ2-1 and V is TRBV27; D ambiguous. Trimming took off 0 bases at V and 3 bases at J, with 9 bases between the two ends. Germline-derived CDR1 and CDR2 are MNHEY and SMNVEV (reference sequence). The CDR3 loop spans 15 amino acids. CDR3 protein: CASSLSMARYNEQFF. The DNA for the CDR3 is TGTGCCAGCAGTTTATCGATGGCTCGCTACAATGAGCAGTTCTTC.

The chain combines TRBV28 with TRBJ2-7, with 7 positions matching TRBD1. Trimming removed 4 bases from V and 1 base from J; junction bases left unmatched: 10. The CDR3 loop spans 16 amino acids. Germline-derived CDR1 and CDR2 are MDHEN and SYDVKM. This CDR3 reads CASSWKQGLFSYEQYF. In nucleotides, the CDR3 is TGTGCCAGCAGTTGGAAACAGGGGCTTTTTTCCTACGAGCAGTACTTC.

The gene calls are TRBV9 and TRBJ1-1; the D is unclear. Germline CDR1 SGDLS, CDR2 YYNGEE. The V and J ends lost 1 base and 0 bases respectively, with 10 bases between them. There are 15 residues in the CDR3. The CDR3 bases are TGTGCCAGCAGCGTAAATAGTGGGCTGAACACTGAAGCTTTCTTT. Its translation: CASSVNSGLNTEAFF.

The rearrangement joins TRBV11-3 to TRBJ2-2, with 12 bases that match TRBD2. Trimming at V came to 3 bases and at J to 6 bases, leaving 5 bases not matched to a gene. Germline-derived CDR1 and CDR2 are SGHNT and YENEEA. The CDR3 runs 16 residues. CDR3 residues: CASSLKTSGSAGELFF. In nucleotides, the CDR3 is TGTGCCAGCAGCTTGAAGACTAGCGGGAGCGCCGGGGAGCTGTTTTTT.

V is TRBV11-2 and J is TRBJ1-1; the D gene is possibly TRBD1 (6 bases). V was pared by 1 base and J by 8 bases, with 11 bases between. CDR3 length equals 13 residues. Germline CDR1 is SGHAT and CDR2 is FQNNGV. DNA for the CDR3: TGTGCCAGCAGCTTAGTTGCAGGGGCAGAAGCTTTCTTT. Protein sequence: CASSLVAGAEAFF.

The rearrangement links TRBV7-9 to TRBJ1-1; 9 nucleotides line up with TRBD1. Germline lookup yields CDR1 SEHNR and CDR2 FQNEAQ (reference sequence). This CDR3 spans 13 amino acids. Trimming cost V 6 bases and J 11 bases; bases outside gene matches: 10. CDR3 coding DNA: TGTGCCAGCAGACTAAGGACAGGGGTAAAGGCTTTCTTT. Translation gives CASRLRTGVKAFF.